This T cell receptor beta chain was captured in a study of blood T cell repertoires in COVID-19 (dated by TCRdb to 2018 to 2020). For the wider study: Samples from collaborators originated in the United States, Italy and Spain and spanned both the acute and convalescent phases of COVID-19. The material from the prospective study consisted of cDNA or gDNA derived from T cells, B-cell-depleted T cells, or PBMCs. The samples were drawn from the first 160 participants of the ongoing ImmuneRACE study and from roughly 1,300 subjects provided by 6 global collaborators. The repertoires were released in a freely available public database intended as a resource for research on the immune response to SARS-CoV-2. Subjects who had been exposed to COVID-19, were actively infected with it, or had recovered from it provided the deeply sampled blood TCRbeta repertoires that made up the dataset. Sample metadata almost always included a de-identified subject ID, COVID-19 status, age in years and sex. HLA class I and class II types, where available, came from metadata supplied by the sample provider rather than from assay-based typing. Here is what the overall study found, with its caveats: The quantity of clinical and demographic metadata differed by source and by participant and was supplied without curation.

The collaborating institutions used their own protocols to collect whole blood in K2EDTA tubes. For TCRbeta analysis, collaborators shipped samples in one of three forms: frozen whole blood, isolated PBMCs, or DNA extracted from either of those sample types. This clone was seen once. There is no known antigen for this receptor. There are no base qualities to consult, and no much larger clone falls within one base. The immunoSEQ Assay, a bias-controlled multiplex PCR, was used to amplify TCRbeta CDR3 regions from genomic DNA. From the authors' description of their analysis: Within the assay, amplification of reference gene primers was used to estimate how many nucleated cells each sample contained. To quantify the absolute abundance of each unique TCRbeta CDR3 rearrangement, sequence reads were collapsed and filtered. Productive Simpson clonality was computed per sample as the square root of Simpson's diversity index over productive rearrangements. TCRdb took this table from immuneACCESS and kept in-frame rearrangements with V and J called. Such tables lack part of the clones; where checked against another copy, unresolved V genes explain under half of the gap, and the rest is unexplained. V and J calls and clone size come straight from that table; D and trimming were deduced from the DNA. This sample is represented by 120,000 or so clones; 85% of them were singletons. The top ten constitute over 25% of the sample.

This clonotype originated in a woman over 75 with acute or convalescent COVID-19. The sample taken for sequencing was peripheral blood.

CDR3 reads: CASSRGQSRTF. The nucleotides read TGTGCCAGCAGCCGTGGACAGTCCAGGACCTTC. The chain is made from TRBV28 and TRBJ1-2; 6 matching bases give a weak D call of TRBD1. From the cysteine up to the phenylalanine, the CDR3 has a length of 11 residues. The kept DNA is CDR3 alone, 33 bases in frame from the first base. The V and J ends are trimmed by 6 bases and 14 bases, leaving 16 bases between them. CDR1 MDHEN and CDR2 SYDVKM were looked up in the germline V gene.